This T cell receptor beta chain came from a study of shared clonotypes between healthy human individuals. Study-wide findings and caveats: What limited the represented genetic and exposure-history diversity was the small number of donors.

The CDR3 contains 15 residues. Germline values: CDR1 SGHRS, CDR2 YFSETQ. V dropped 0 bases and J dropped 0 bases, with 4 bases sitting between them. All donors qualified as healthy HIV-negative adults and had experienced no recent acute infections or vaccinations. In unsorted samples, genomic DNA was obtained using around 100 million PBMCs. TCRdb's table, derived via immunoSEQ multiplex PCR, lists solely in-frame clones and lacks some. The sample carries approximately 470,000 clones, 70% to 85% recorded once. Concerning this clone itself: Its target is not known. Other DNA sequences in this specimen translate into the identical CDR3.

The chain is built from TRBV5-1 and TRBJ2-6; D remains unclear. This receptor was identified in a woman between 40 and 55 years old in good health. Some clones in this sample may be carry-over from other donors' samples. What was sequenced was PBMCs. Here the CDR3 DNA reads TGCGCCAGCAGCTTGGGAAACTCTGGGGCCAACGTCCTGACTTTC. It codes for CASSLGNSGANVLTF.